Shown below are 4 T cell receptor beta chains from a single sample sequenced in a study of blood T cells in healthy people across ages. A second about 6 to 11 cycle PCR used barcoded and J-beta primers. TCRdb re-analysed the 5' RACE reads in MiXCR, keeping a single row per CDR3 protein. The sample lists hundreds of thousands of distinct CDR3 sequences, roughly 25% occurring once. The same sample was also used in a study of T cells of mothers and their children.

The specimen sequenced was blood. The origin of the receptors is a boy aged 10-17 years in good health.

This rearrangement joins TRBV29-1 to TRBJ2-1, with 9 bases aligning to TRBD1. The CDR3 covers 14 residues. CDR1 and CDR2 (germline): SQVTM, ANQGSEA. The junction had 5 bases not matched to a gene; V was cut back by 4 bases and J by 4 bases. CDR3 bases: TGCAGCGTTGCTGGGACAGGGCTTTACAATGAGCAGTTCTTC. Translated: CSVAGTGLYNEQFF.

The chain uses TRBV20-1 and TRBJ1-2; 7 positions match TRBD1. Trimming cost V 8 bases and J 8 bases; bases outside gene matches: 8. The CDR3 has 11 residues. The V gene's germline CDR1 is DFQATT and CDR2 SNEGSKA (reference sequence). The CDR3 loop reads CSHRGSWGYTF. The CDR3 nucleotides read TGCAGTCACAGGGGATCTTGGGGCTACACCTTC.

The CDR3 is CSVETGSSYEQYF. The CDR3 bases are TGCAGCGTTGAAACAGGGTCGTCATACGAGCAGTACTTC. The chain joins TRBV29-1 to TRBJ2-7; D perhaps matches TRBD1 (6 bases). Trimming shortened V by 2 bases and J by 4 bases, and 12 bases separated the two germline ends. In germline, CDR1 is SQVTM, CDR2 ANQGSEA. The CDR3 totals 13 residues.

This clonotype was counted a few times. The V and J genes are TRBV11-2 and TRBJ1-2; 10 bases are a match to TRBD1. J lost 7 bases, V lost 5 bases, and 7 bases had no gene match. Germline V gene data show CDR1 as SGHAT and CDR2 as FQNNGV. The CDR3 contains 14 residues. The CDR3 sequence: CASSPIGQGGGYTF. In DNA, the CDR3 is TGTGCCAGCAGCCCCATTGGACAGGGGGGTGGCTACACCTTC.